These 26 T cell receptor beta chains were all obtained from the same sample, sequenced in a study of a mutant IDH1 vaccine in newly diagnosed glioma. This sample's time point: week 35, safety follow-up. Vaccination comprised doses that each held 300 ug of mutant IDH1 20-mer peptide, plus topical imiquimod. These receptors have no known antigen. TCRdb's table, derived via immunoSEQ multiplex PCR, lists solely in-frame clones and lacks some. The sample yields some 58,000 clones, 81% seen once. The sequencing used PBMCs, collected from a glioma patient whose treatment included an IDH1 peptide vaccine. The receptors shown here come from a man aged 35 to 55 with glioma.

This rearrangement joins TRBV6-4 to TRBJ1-1, with D maybe TRBD1 (6 bases). CDR1 MRHNA and CDR2 SNTAGT come from the germline V gene. The CDR3 runs 13 residues. The V end lost 7 bases, the J end lost 8 bases, and 17 bases lay between the germline ends. CDR3: CASTYGQSSEAFF. The CDR3 nucleotides are TGTGCCAGCACTTATGGACAGTCTTCGGAAGCTTTCTTT.

This clone occurred a few times. At one boundary the junction diverges from the germline segment, which might be a read error. This chain's CDR3 is CASSEDFGELFF. As DNA, the CDR3 is TGTGCTAGCAGCGAGGACTTCGGGGAGCTGTTTTTT. The J gene is TRBJ2-2, the V gene TRBV7-7, with a weak D call TRBD2 (5 bases). The CDR3 extends over 12 amino acids. The germline gives CDR1 SSHAT, CDR2 FNYEAQ (reference sequence). The variable domain in full, completed from reference TRBV7-7 and TRBJ2-2, reads GAGVSQSPRYKVTKRGQDVTLRCDPISSHATLYWYQQALGQGPEFLTYFNYEAQPDKSGLPSDRFSAERPEGSISTLTIQRTEQRDSAMYRCASSEDFGELFFGEGSRLTVL.

The chain has TRBV5-4 and TRBJ1-1; possible D gene TRBD1, 5 bases. Germline V gene sequence: CDR1 SGHNT, CDR2 YYREEE (reference sequence). Trimming cost V 7 bases and J 3 bases, with 19 bases left between them. The CDR3 covers 15 residues. CDR3: CASGDSRKFDTEAFF. CDR3 in DNA: TGTGCCAGCGGAGACAGCCGAAAGTTTGACACTGAAGCTTTCTTT.

The J gene is TRBJ1-4, the V gene TRBV7-2; possibly TRBD1 for D (5 bases). This CDR3 spans 16 amino acids. The germline V gene has CDR1 SGHTA and CDR2 FQGNSA. V shed 1 base and J shed 4 bases, with 13 bases lying between them. CDR3 in amino acids: CASSLEVTARNEKLFF. Written as DNA, the CDR3 is TGTGCCAGCAGCTTAGAGGTGACAGCTCGTAATGAAAAACTGTTTTTT. The entire variable domain, with the rest obtained from reference TRBV7-2 and TRBJ1-4, is as follows: GAGVSQSPSNKVTEKGKDVELRCDPISGHTALYWYRQSLGQGLEFLIYFQGNSAPDKSGLPSDRFSAERTGGSVSTLTIQRTQQEDSAVYLCASSLEVTARNEKLFFGSGTQLSVL.

The rearrangement joins TRBV15 to TRBJ2-1; 8 positions agree with TRBD2. The CDR3 sequence is 13 residues long. V trimming: 7 bases; J trimming: 5 bases; junction bases outside the gene matches: 4. CDR1 and CDR2 from the germline V gene are LNHNV and YYDKDF (reference sequence). For the CDR3, the DNA is TGTGCCACCAAGGGACTAGTGGACAATGAGCAGTTCTTC. Its translation is CATKGLVDNEQFF. Full variable domain (remainder filled in from reference TRBV15 and TRBJ2-1): DAMVIQNPRYQVTQFGKPVTLSCSQTLNHNVMYWYQQKSSQAPKLLFHYYDKDFNNEADTPDNFQSRRPNTSFCFLDIRSPGLGDTAMYLCATKGLVDNEQFFGPGTRLTVL.

The chain is built from TRBV6-6 and TRBJ2-7, with 7 bases lining up with TRBD1. V dropped 8 bases and J dropped 2; count of bases not matched to a gene: 3. The CDR3 length is 12 residues. Germline-derived CDR1 and CDR2 are MNHNY and SVGAGI (reference sequence). This CDR3 is CASLGQAYEQYF. CDR3 coding DNA: TGTGCCAGCCTCGGACAGGCCTACGAGCAGTACTTC.

This rearrangement joins TRBV19 to TRBJ1-2, with TRBD1 matching 7 bases. Germline-derived CDR1 and CDR2 are LNHDA and SQIVND (reference sequence). This CDR3 spans 11 amino acids. Losses at the gene ends were 10 bases for V and 6 bases for J; bases not matched to a gene: 5. The CDR3 protein is CATLGGNGYTF. CDR3 coding DNA: TGTGCCACCTTAGGGGGCAATGGCTACACCTTC.

This chain connects TRBV7-3 to TRBJ2-3, with D possibly being TRBD2 (5 bases). The CDR3 is made up of 14 amino acids. Trimming took off 1 base at V and 8 bases at J, with 13 bases between the two ends. Germline lookup yields CDR1 SGHTA and CDR2 FQGTGA. The CDR3 here is CASSLRSGAGTQYF. The CDR3 region has the DNA TGTGCCAGCAGCTTAAGGAGCGGTGCGGGTACGCAGTATTTT.

This clone occurred a few times. The gene calls are TRBV19 and TRBJ1-5, with 9 bases matching TRBD1. This CDR3 contains 13 residues. J gave up 2 bases and V 9 bases, and 2 bases lay outside the gene matches. Germline lookup yields CDR1 LNHDA and CDR2 SQIVND (reference sequence). CDR3 amino acids: CASRDRGNQPQHF. Written as DNA, the CDR3 is TGTGCCAGCCGGGACAGGGGCAATCAGCCCCAGCATTTT. The variable domain in full, with the rest retrieved from reference TRBV19 and TRBJ1-5, is DGGITQSPKYLFRKEGQNVTLSCEQNLNHDAMYWYRQDPGQGLRLIYYSQIVNDFQKGDIAEGYSVSREKKESFPLTVTSAQKNPTAFYLCASRDRGNQPQHFGDGTRLSIL.

The chain carries TRBV11-2 and TRBJ2-3; 9 bases map to TRBD2. Trimming took 7 bases from V and 2 from J; bases not matched to a gene: 7. CDR1 and CDR2 from the germline V gene are SGHAT and FQNNGV. The CDR3 sequence is 15 residues long. The CDR3 region has the DNA TGTGCCAGCACGTCTCTAGCGGGAATCACAGATACGCAGTATTTT. Its translation is CASTSLAGITDTQYF.

J is TRBJ1-2 and V is TRBV6-5; D is perhaps TRBD1 (5 bases). Germline V gives CDR1 MNHEY, CDR2 SVGAGI. This CDR3 contains 15 residues. V was shortened by 2 bases and J by 0 bases, with 10 bases between the two germline ends. In nucleotides, the CDR3 is TGTGCCAGCAGTTACAGGGGAGTTACTAACTATGGCTACACCTTC. Amino acid sequence: CASSYRGVTNYGYTF.

The chain combines TRBV5-1 with TRBJ2-7; D is unresolved. This CDR3 is built from 15 residues. Germline V gene sequence: CDR1 SGHRS, CDR2 YFSETQ. V lost 0 bases and J 1 base, leaving 11 bases between the germline ends. CDR3 sequence reads: CASSLVPQRSYEQYF. The CDR3 bases are TGCGCCAGCAGCTTGGTGCCTCAGAGGTCCTACGAGCAGTACTTC.

To note about this clone: The same CDR3 is also encoded by other DNA sequences in this sample. The chain links TRBV7-2 to TRBJ2-3; no reliable D call. CDR1 and CDR2 from the germline V gene are SGHTA and FQGNSA. The CDR3 contains 12 residues. V lost 5 bases and J lost 2, with 5 bases in between. The CDR3 protein is CASSPNTDTQYF. The CDR3 coding sequence is TGTGCCAGCAGCCCAAACACAGATACGCAGTATTTT.

The chain carries TRBV2 and TRBJ1-4; 11 positions agree with TRBD1. Germline trimming cut 7 bases from V and 7 bases from J; bases unmatched to any gene: 8. CDR1 is SNHLY, CDR2 FYNNEI, per germline. The CDR3 runs 15 residues. The CDR3 nucleotides are TGTGCCAGCATCACTGCCGGGACAGGGGGTGAAAAACTGTTTTTT. This codes for CASITAGTGGEKLFF.

This chain uses TRBV7-9 with TRBJ1-5; TRBD1 matches 10 bases. Germline values: CDR1 SEHNR, CDR2 FQNEAQ (reference sequence). This CDR3 spans 19 amino acids. Trimming cost V 5 bases and J 0 bases; bases outside gene matches: 13. CDR3 in amino acids: CASSPGGTGVPYSNQPQHF. For the CDR3, the DNA is TGTGCCAGCAGCCCCGGAGGGACAGGGGTGCCCTATAGCAATCAGCCCCAGCATTTT.

V and J are TRBV25-1 and TRBJ2-7; possibly TRBD2 for D (5 bases). V lost 5 bases, J lost 4 bases, and 18 bases lay in between. There are 15 residues in the CDR3. Per the germline V gene, CDR1 is MGHDK and CDR2 is SYGVNS. DNA for the CDR3: TGTGCCAGCAGTCAATCTCCTGGAAGGACTTACGAGCAGTACTTC. It yields the protein CASSQSPGRTYEQYF.

The rearrangement uses TRBV5-6 and TRBJ2-7; 9 bases are a match to TRBD1. Germline loops: CDR1 SGHDT, CDR2 YYEEEE. This CDR3 has 15 amino acids. Trimming took 4 bases from V and 3 from J; bases not matched to a gene: 8. This chain's CDR3 is CASSDDDRGVYEQYF. DNA of the CDR3: TGTGCCAGCAGCGACGATGACAGGGGGGTCTACGAGCAGTACTTC.

The genes are TRBV11-2 and TRBJ1-1, with TRBD1 matching 7 bases. The germline V gene encodes CDR1 SGHAT and CDR2 FQNNGV. V shed 6 bases and J 4 bases; nucleotides not matched to a gene: 14. The CDR3 has 16 residues. The CDR3 DNA is TGTGCCAGCAGATCCCACAGGGGCAGGCTGGGCACTGAAGCTTTCTTT. This gives the protein CASRSHRGRLGTEAFF.

This clone is a singleton in its sample. The genes are TRBV6-6 and TRBJ2-5; 10 bases map to TRBD1. Germline V gives CDR1 MNHNY, CDR2 SVGAGI (reference sequence). The CDR3 length is 14 residues. V trimming: 5 bases; J trimming: 5 bases; junction bases outside the gene matches: 5. DNA of the CDR3: TGTGCCAGCAGTCAACAGGGACAGGGGGAGACCCAGTACTTC. Translating it yields CASSQQGQGETQYF.

This clone was seen once. The chain carries TRBV11-2 and TRBJ1-3; D gene unclear. Trimming shortened V by 5 bases and J by 0 bases, and 8 bases separated the two germline ends. CDR1 is SGHAT, CDR2 FQNNGV, per germline. This CDR3 contains 14 residues. This CDR3 reads CASSPRSSGNTIYF. CDR3 coding DNA: TGTGCCAGCAGCCCCCGGAGCTCTGGAAACACCATATATTTT.

The genes are TRBV9 and TRBJ1-5; D not certain. The CDR3 is 15 residues long. Germline-derived CDR1 and CDR2 are SGDLS and YYNGEE. Trimming removed 1 base at V and 0 bases at J, with 8 bases between. The CDR3 is CASSVTPYSNQPQHF. In DNA, the CDR3 is TGTGCCAGCAGCGTAACGCCTTATAGCAATCAGCCCCAGCATTTT.

The gene calls are TRBV5-1 and TRBJ2-1; maybe TRBD1 (7 bases). Germline V gene data show CDR1 as SGHRS and CDR2 as YFSETQ. This CDR3 has 14 residues. Trimming removed 1 base from V and 7 bases from J, with 12 bases in between. The CDR3, as DNA: TGCGCCAGCAGCTTGCTGACAGGGAGGAATGAGCAGTTCTTC. Translating it yields CASSLLTGRNEQFF. Full variable domain (outside the CDR3, taken from reference TRBV5-1 and TRBJ2-1): KAGVTQTPRYLIKTRGQQVTLSCSPISGHRSVSWYQQTPGQGLQFLFEYFSETQRNKGNFPGRFSGRQFSNSRSEMNVSTLELGDSALYLCASSLLTGRNEQFFGPGTRLTVL.

V gene TRBV18 combines with J gene TRBJ2-7, with TRBD1 matching over 11 bases. V lost 2 bases, J lost 6 bases, and 3 bases stayed unmatched. The CDR3 is made up of 14 amino acids. Germline CDR1 KGHSH, CDR2 LQKENI. The CDR3 sequence: CASSPSGTGGEQYF. The CDR3 coding sequence is TGTGCCAGCTCACCATCGGGGACAGGGGGCGAGCAGTACTTC.

Comment on this clone: Other DNA sequences in the same sample also yield this CDR3. The rearrangement joins TRBV7-2 to TRBJ2-5; 8 bases are a match to TRBD1. The CDR3 is 15 amino acids. V lost 1 base and J lost 1; bases outside the gene matches: 2. From germline, CDR1 is SGHTA and CDR2 FQGNSA. This CDR3 reads CASSLVDRAQETQYF. CDR3 sequence (DNA): TGTGCCAGCAGCTTAGTGGACAGGGCCCAAGAGACCCAGTACTTC.

CDR3 sequence (DNA): TGTGCCAGCACCTTTGGCCTCCGGGACAGGGAAAGGGGAGAGACCCAGTACTTC. Translating gives CASTFGLRDRERGETQYF. The rearrangement uses TRBV5-5 and TRBJ2-5, with TRBD1 matching 9 bases. The CDR3 has 18 residues. CDR1 and CDR2 (germline): SGHKS, YYEKEE (reference sequence). J gave up 4 bases and V 6 bases, and 19 bases lay outside the gene matches.

The genes are TRBV7-6 and TRBJ2-5, with 11 bases lining up with TRBD2. CDR3 length: 18 amino acids. Germline CDR1 and CDR2: SGHVS and FNYEAQ. With V trimmed by 3 bases and J by 4 bases, 13 bases remained unmatched. Here the CDR3 DNA reads TGTGCCAGCAGCTTTTTTTTGGCTAGCGGGGGGAAAGGAGAGACCCAGTACTTC. The encoded protein is CASSFFLASGGKGETQYF. Based on the CDR3 plus reference TRBV7-6 and TRBJ2-5, the full variable domain is GAGVSQSPRYKVTKRGQDVALRCDPISGHVSLYWYRQALGQGPEFLTYFNYEAQQDKSGLPNDRFSAERPEGSISTLTIQRTEQRDSAMYRCASSFFLASGGKGETQYFGPGTRLLVL.